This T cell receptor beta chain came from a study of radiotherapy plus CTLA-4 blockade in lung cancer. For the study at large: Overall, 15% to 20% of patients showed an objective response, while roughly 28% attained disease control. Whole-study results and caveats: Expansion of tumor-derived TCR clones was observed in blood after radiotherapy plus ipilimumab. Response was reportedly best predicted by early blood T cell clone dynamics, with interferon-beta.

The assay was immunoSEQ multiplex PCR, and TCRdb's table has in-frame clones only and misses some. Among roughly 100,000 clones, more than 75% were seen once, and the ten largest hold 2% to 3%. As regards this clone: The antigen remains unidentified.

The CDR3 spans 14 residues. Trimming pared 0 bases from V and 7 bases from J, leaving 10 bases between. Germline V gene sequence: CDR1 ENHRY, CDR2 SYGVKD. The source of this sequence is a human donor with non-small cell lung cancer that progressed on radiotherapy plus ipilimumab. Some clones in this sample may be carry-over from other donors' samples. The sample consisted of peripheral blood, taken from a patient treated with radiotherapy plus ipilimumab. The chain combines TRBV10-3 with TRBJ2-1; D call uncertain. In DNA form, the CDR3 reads TGTGCCATCAGTGAGTCCGGCGACTTGAATGAGCAGTTCTTC. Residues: CAISESGDLNEQFF.